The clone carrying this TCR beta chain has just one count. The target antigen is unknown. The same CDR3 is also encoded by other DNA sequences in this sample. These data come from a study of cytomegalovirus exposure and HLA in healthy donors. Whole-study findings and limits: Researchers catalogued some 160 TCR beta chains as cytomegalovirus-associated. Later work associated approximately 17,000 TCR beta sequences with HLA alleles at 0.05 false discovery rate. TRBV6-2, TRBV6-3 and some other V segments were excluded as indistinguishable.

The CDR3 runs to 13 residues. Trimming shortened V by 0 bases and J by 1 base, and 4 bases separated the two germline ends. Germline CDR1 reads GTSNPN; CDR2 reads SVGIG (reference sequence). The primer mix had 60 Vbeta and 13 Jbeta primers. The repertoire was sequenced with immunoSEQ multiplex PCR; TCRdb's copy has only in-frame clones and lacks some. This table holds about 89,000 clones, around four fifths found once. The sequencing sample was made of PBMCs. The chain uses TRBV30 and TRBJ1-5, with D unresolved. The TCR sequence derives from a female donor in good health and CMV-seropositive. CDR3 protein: CAWSVGSNQPQHF. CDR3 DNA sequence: TGTGCCTGGAGTGTTGGCAGCAATCAGCCCCAGCATTTT.